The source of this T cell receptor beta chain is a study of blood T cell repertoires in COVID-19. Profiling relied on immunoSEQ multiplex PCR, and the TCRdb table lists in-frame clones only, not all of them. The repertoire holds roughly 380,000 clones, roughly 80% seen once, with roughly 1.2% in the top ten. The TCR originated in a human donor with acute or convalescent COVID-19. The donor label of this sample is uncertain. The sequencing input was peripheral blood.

DNA for the CDR3: TGCGCCAGCAGCCAAGCCCTAAGAACTAGCGGAGAGGGGGAAAACATTCAGTACTTC. Protein product: CASSQALRTSGEGENIQYF. The J gene is TRBJ2-4, the V gene TRBV4-1, with 8 bases that match TRBD2. CDR1 is MGHRA, CDR2 YSYEKL, per germline. J gave up 5 bases and V 1 base, and 16 bases lay outside the gene matches. The length of the CDR3 is 19 residues.